This T cell receptor beta chain derives from a study of T cells in Graves' hyperthyroidism and ophthalmopathy. Amplified TCR beta CDR3 regions derived from RNA transcripts. TCR CDR3 regions were first amplified by RT-PCR with HTBI primers. TCRdb used MiXCR to reprocess the multiplex PCR reads, holding one entry per CDR3 protein. Here the sample spans around 450,000 distinct CDR3 sequences, around 14% being singletons. CDR3 size: 14 residues. J was trimmed by 10 bases and V by 4 bases; bases with no gene match: 10. Germline V gene sequence: CDR1 LNHDA, CDR2 SQIVND (reference sequence). Stable disease denoted Graves' hyperthyroidism without ophthalmopathy progression within 18 months. Diagnoses were established using clinical symptoms, serum thyroxine and TRAb, thyroid ultrasound and orbital computed tomography. Isolation of PBMCs was performed on roughly 9 ml fresh peripheral blood. The study's findings and limits: Ophthalmopathy was model-predicted a median roughly 6.3 months pre-onset.

This clonotype was detected many times. Its antigen is currently unknown. The sequenced sample was blood. The rearrangement uses TRBV19 and TRBJ1-5; 7 nucleotides align to TRBD1. The receptor was derived from a woman aged 18-30 years with Graves' hyperthyroidism. CDR3 nucleotide sequence: TGTGCCAGTAGTACCAACAGGGGACCTCAACCCCAGCATTTT. It specifies CASSTNRGPQPQHF.